This is a list of T cell receptor beta chains from one sample in a study of vaccination effects on CD4 cells after COVID-19. No antigen has been identified for these receptors. Assay: immunoSEQ multiplex PCR; the TCRdb copy retains only in-frame clones and omits some. The sample consists of roughly 20,000 clones, around 70% of them appearing once. Specimen: CD4+ T cells from PBMCs cultured with HCoV-NL63 spike peptides, collected after COVID-19 vaccination. The receptor source for this set is a human donor who received a COVID-19 vaccine. The CDR3 runs from the conserved cysteine through the conserved F or W. A D gene is named only where the DNA matches it firmly. Size values are once, few and many counts, or a class for expanded clones, and some rows have none.

TRBJ2-7	TRBV5-1	-	TRBD2	18	TGCGCCAGCAGCCTCCGGGGTAGCGGGGGGACAAGAACTTACGAGCAGTACTTC	CASSLRGSGGTRTYEQYF
TRBJ2-7	TRBV10-1	-	TRBD1	17	TGCGCCAGCAGTGAGTCTCCTGTATGGACAGGGGGAAACGAGCAGTACTTC	CASSESPVWTGGNEQYF
TRBJ1-3	TRBV27	-	-	14	TGTGCCAGCAGTTTAAAAGGGTTCGGAAACACCATATATTTT	CASSLKGFGNTIYF
TRBJ2-2	TRBV6-1	-	TRBD2	16	TGTGCCAGCAGTGAAGCTAGCGGGATCAACACCGGGGAGCTGTTTTTT	CASSEASGINTGELFF
TRBJ2-3	TRBV6-1	-	-	18	TGTGCCAGCAGTGATTGGCTCGCCAGGGAATGGGAGACAGATACGCAGTATTTT	CASSDWLAREWETDTQYF
TRBJ2-2	TRBV6-5	-	-	12	TGTGCCAGCGCAGGGGACACCGGGGAGCTGTTTTTT	CASAGDTGELFF
TRBJ2-7	TRBV6-5	-	TRBD2	15	TGTGCCAGCAGTTACTCGCAGAATAGCGGGTACGAGCAGTACTTC	CASSYSQNSGYEQYF
TRBJ1-4	TRBV5-5	-	-	13	TGTGCCAGCAGCTCCGAGGGGCAGGAAAAACTGTTTTTT	CASSSEGQEKLFF
TRBJ2-7	TRBV9	-	-	14	TGTGCCAGCAGCGTTGGGCTAGGCCCCTACGAGCAGTACTTC	CASSVGLGPYEQYF
TRBJ1-6	TRBV27	few	TRBD1	14	TGTGCCAGCAAAAAGAGGGACAGCCATTCACCCCTCCACTTT	CASKKRDSHSPLHF
TRBJ1-1	TRBV5-1	-	-	16	TGCGCCAGCAGCTTGGAACAGAAGGGACAGAACACTGAAGCTTTCTTT	CASSLEQKGQNTEAFF
TRBJ1-1	TRBV18	-	-	16	TGTGCCAGCTCACCAGGGGGCGCGGGGGTGAACACTGAAGCTTTCTTT	CASSPGGAGVNTEAFF
TRBJ1-6	TRBV27	-	-	13	TGTGCCAGCAGGGATGGTACAAATTCACCCCTCCACTTT	CASRDGTNSPLHF
TRBJ1-1	TRBV2	-	-	11	TGTGCCAGCATGGAGGGGGAGGTAGCTTTCTTT	CASMEGEVAFF
TRBJ2-3	TRBV18	-	-	16	TGTGCCAGCTCACCTGTCGGGGGGCCGGCCCCAGATACGCAGTATTTT	CASSPVGGPAPDTQYF
TRBJ2-1	TRBV27	once	TRBD2	14	TGTGCCAGCAGTTTTCAGCGGGAATACAATGAGCAGTTCTTC	CASSFQREYNEQFF
TRBJ2-7	TRBV5-1	-	TRBD1	15	TGCGCCAGCAGCGAAGGGACAGGGGGCTTATACGAGCAGTACTTC	CASSEGTGGLYEQYF
TRBJ1-4	TRBV25-1	-	-	15	TGTGCCAGCAGTGAATATGGCGGGTTTTATGAAAAACTGTTTTTT	CASSEYGGFYEKLFF
TRBJ2-3	TRBV5-4	-	TRBD1	14	TGTGCCAGCAGCTCGGGACAGACAACAGATACGCAGTATTTT	CASSSGQTTDTQYF
TRBJ1-2	TRBV24-1	-	-	14	TGTGCCACCAGTGATGTTAGAAACCCCTATGGCTACACCTTC	CATSDVRNPYGYTF
TRBJ1-2	TRBV20-1	-	TRBD1	14	TGCAGTGCTAGTCAGGGGGCTGGCCTGGGTGGCTACACCTTC	CSASQGAGLGGYTF
TRBJ2-2	TRBV4-1	-	-	18	TGCGCCAGCAGCCAAGCGGGACTGATAGGGGTCGGAACCGGGGAGCTGTTTTTT	CASSQAGLIGVGTGELFF
TRBJ2-5	TRBV2	-	-	13	TGTGCCAGCATCCGGGATCTTGGAGAGACCCAGTACTTC	CASIRDLGETQYF
TRBJ1-1	TRBV6-5	-	-	14	TGTGCCAGCATTAGGGACGGGGGGGACACTGAAGCTTTCTTT	CASIRDGGDTEAFF
TRBJ2-7	TRBV19	-	TRBD2	15	TGTGCCAGTAGTATCCTACTAGCGGGGGGACACGAGCAGTACTTC	CASSILLAGGHEQYF
TRBJ1-2	TRBV5-6	-	TRBD1	14	TGTGCCAGCAGCGGACAGGGGGGGAGCTATGGCTACACCTTC	CASSGQGGSYGYTF
TRBJ1-5	TRBV4-1	-	-	17	TGCGCCAGCAGCCAAGGACAGGCCAAAGGAAGCAATCAGCCCCAGCATTTT	CASSQGQAKGSNQPQHF
TRBJ2-5	TRBV15	-	-	17	TGTGCCACCAGCAGAGATCCATTCGGGGGAGTAGAGGAGACCCAGTACTTC	CATSRDPFGGVEETQYF
TRBJ1-5	TRBV4-2	-	-	13	TGTGCCAGCAGCCGCATGGGGGATCAGCCCCAGCATTTT	CASSRMGDQPQHF
TRBJ1-2	TRBV6-1	-	-	14	TGTGCCAGCAGTGAACCAGGAAAAATGGGTGGCTACACCTTC	CASSEPGKMGGYTF
TRBJ2-1	TRBV12-3/TRBV12-4	-	-	13	TGTGCCAGCAGTTTCGGCAAATACAATGAGCAGTTCTTC	CASSFGKYNEQFF
TRBJ2-3	TRBV7-7	-	TRBD2	18	TGTGCCAGCAGCTTAGGCGCGGGAGGACCTCTAGGCACAGATACGCAGTATTTT	CASSLGAGGPLGTDTQYF
TRBJ1-3	TRBV2	-	-	13	TGTGCCAGCACAGGGTTAGGTGGAAACACCATATATTTT	CASTGLGGNTIYF
TRBJ1-1	TRBV9	-	-	13	TGTGCCAGCAGCGTAGATGGGGGCACTGAAGCTTTCTTT	CASSVDGGTEAFF